The 8 T cell receptor beta chains in this list originate from one sample, sequenced in a study of T-cell memory formation after mild COVID-19. MiXCR, run by TCRdb on the 5' RACE reads, gives a single entry per CDR3 protein. The table records about 130,000 distinct CDR3 sequences, about 5.9% of them present only once. The source material was PBMCs or a T cell subset sorted from them (not recorded which). The receptors stem from an adult woman who had mild COVID-19 (a few samples of this study predate the infection). Cell type and time point are not known.

This clonotype was seen more than once but under ten times. The rearrangement uses TRBV20-1 and TRBJ1-5, with 7 bases identical to TRBD1. Germline V gene lookup returns CDR1 DFQATT and CDR2 SNEGSKA (reference sequence). After removal of 5 bases from V and 1 base from J, the junction contained 5 bases not matched to a gene. The CDR3 is 14 residues long. CDR3 coding DNA: TGCAGTGCTTCGGGACAGAGAAGCAATCAGCCCCAGCATTTT. Its translation: CSASGQRSNQPQHF.

This clonotype showed up just a few times. The chain recombines TRBV5-1 with TRBJ2-3, with TRBD2 matching over 10 bases. Germline assignment: CDR1 SGHRS and CDR2 YFSETQ. V dropped 7 bases and J dropped 1; count of bases not matched to a gene: 6. This CDR3 spans 15 amino acids. This chain's CDR3 is CASSQGLARTDTQYF. In nucleotides, the CDR3 is TGCGCCAGCTCCCAGGGACTAGCGCGCACAGATACGCAGTATTTT.

This clonotype occurred many times. The chain combines TRBV7-8 with TRBJ2-4, with D unclear. CDR1 and CDR2 from the germline V gene are SGHVS and FQNEAQ. The CDR3 contains 12 residues. The V end lost 5 bases, the J end lost 7 bases, and 9 bases lay between the germline ends. The CDR3: CASSEPPNIQYF. The CDR3 DNA is TGTGCCAGCAGCGAACCCCCCAACATTCAGTACTTC.

This clonotype has ten or more counts. This chain joins TRBV4-3 and TRBJ2-1; 12 bases align to TRBD2. The junction had 8 bases not matched to a gene; V was cut back by 4 bases and J by 4 bases. Germline CDR1 is LGHNA and CDR2 is YSLEER. The length of the CDR3 is 17 residues. Here the CDR3 reads CASSRRDLAGGYNEQFF. The CDR3 DNA follows: TGCGCCAGCAGCCGGCGGGATCTAGCGGGAGGGTACAATGAGCAGTTCTTC.

This clonotype was observed many times. This chain connects TRBV5-1 to TRBJ2-5; no firm D call. The CDR3 totals 11 residues. Trimming removed 4 bases from V and 5 bases from J, with 6 bases in between. Per germline, CDR1 SGHRS and CDR2 YFSETQ. DNA of the CDR3: TGCGCCAGCAGCGAGATGGAGACCCAGTACTTC. This gives the protein CASSEMETQYF.

This chain connects TRBV4-1 to TRBJ1-1; no reliable D call. The CDR3 extends over 16 amino acids. V was shortened by 0 bases and J by 2 bases, with 13 bases between the two germline ends. Germline CDR1 is MGHRA and CDR2 is YSYEKL. The CDR3 DNA reads TGCGCCAGCAGCCAAGATCCTAGCGGGCCTAACACTGAAGCTTTCTTT. This encodes CASSQDPSGPNTEAFF.

The rearrangement uses TRBV20-1 and TRBJ2-2, with unresolved D. There are 13 residues in the CDR3. Germline loops: CDR1 DFQATT, CDR2 SNEGSKA (reference sequence). Trimming took 5 bases from V and 2 from J, leaving 9 bases between them. CDR3: CSADKPNTGELFF. CDR3 bases: TGCAGTGCTGACAAACCCAACACCGGGGAGCTGTTTTTT.

In this sample, this clonotype turned up a few times. The V and J genes are TRBV7-9 and TRBJ2-7; D remains unclear. Trimming removed 3 bases from V and 5 bases from J, with 20 bases in between. The germline gives CDR1 SEHNR, CDR2 FQNEAQ (reference sequence). The CDR3 loop spans 16 amino acids. DNA of the CDR3: TGTGCCAGCAGCTTCCCAGCGCCCGGGTTGGGCGACGAGCAGTACTTC. This translates into CASSFPAPGLGDEQYF.